Listed below are T cell receptor beta chains from one sample, sequenced in a study of T cells after yellow fever vaccination. TCRdb called the 5' RACE reads again in MiXCR, with one record for every CDR3 protein. The data contain 300,000 to 350,000 distinct CDR3 sequences, 7% to 9% of them singletons. The sample in question was PBMCs, obtained about 49 days after the first yellow fever vaccination. The source is a young man who received the YFV17D yellow fever vaccine. Each CDR3 is given with its conserved first and last residue. The order of the fields is clone size, J gene, V gene, D gene, CDR3 DNA, CDR3 protein. A D gene is named only where the DNA matches it firmly. The size field is filled for only some rows; it gives once, few, many or a size class.

NA | TRBJ1-1 | TRBV13 | TRBD1 | TGTGCCAGCAGCTTTTTACAGGGGCGACAGAACACTGAAGCTTTCTTT | CASSFLQGRQNTEAFF
NA | TRBJ2-3 | TRBV5-8 | TRBD2 | TGTGCCATCAGCAGCGGGACCCTCTTCTTAACAGATACGCAGTATTTT | CAISSGTLFLTDTQYF
NA | TRBJ2-2 | TRBV6-1 | TRBD2 | TGTGCCAGCAGTGACAACCCCCCCGGGGGGGAAACCGGGGAGCTGTTTTTT | CASSDNPPGGETGELFF
few | TRBJ2-3 | TRBV7-2 | NA | TGTGCCAGCAGCGACCGGGGCCCAGATACGCAGTATTTT | CASSDRGPDTQYF
few | TRBJ1-2 | TRBV6-1 | TRBD1 | TGTGCCAGCAGCTTGACAGGGGGCGGCTCTCTGAGCCACTATGGCTACACCTTC | CASSLTGGGSLSHYGYTF
NA | TRBJ2-1 | TRBV7-9 | TRBD1 | TGTGCCAGCAGCTTAGTCGAGCGACAGGGGAATGAGCAGTTCTTC | CASSLVERQGNEQFF
many | TRBJ2-3 | TRBV4-1 | TRBD1 | TGCGCCAGCAGCCGACCGGGACAGAGACTTCGTAGAGATACGCAGTATTTT | CASSRPGQRLRRDTQYF
few | TRBJ2-2 | TRBV4-1 | TRBD1 | TGCGCCAGCAGCCAAGGCAGGGGGCGAATCGGGGAGCTGTTTTTT | CASSQGRGRIGELFF
few | TRBJ2-5 | TRBV7-9 | NA | TGTGCCAGCAGCCCCATCGGATGGGAGACCCAGTACTTC | CASSPIGWETQYF
few | TRBJ1-1 | TRBV7-2 | NA | TGTGCCAGCACCACCACGGGAGGCACTGAAGCTTTCTTT | CASTTTGGTEAFF
many | TRBJ2-7 | TRBV5-1 | NA | TGCGCCAGCAGCTTCGGGGGAAGCTCCTACGAGCAGTACTTC | CASSFGGSSYEQYF
many | TRBJ2-7 | TRBV7-3 | TRBD2 | TGTGCCAGCAGCTTAATGGGGGGGACCTACGAGCAGTACTTC | CASSLMGGTYEQYF
few | TRBJ1-2 | TRBV12-3/TRBV12-4 | NA | TGTGCCAGCAGTTTATGGCCGGGCTACACCTTC | CASSLWPGYTF
NA | TRBJ2-1 | TRBV6-5 | NA | TGTGCCAGCAGTTACTCACAGGAGCCCGTAGGGAATGAGCAGTTCTTC | CASSYSQEPVGNEQFF
NA | TRBJ2-1 | TRBV12-3/TRBV12-4 | NA | TGTGCCAGCAGCCCCCTTGCCGCTGAGCAGTTCTTC | CASSPLAAEQFF
few | TRBJ1-1 | TRBV7-9 | NA | TGTGCCAGCAGCTTACTGTGGGGGGCGCGTGTCACTGAAGCTTTCTTT | CASSLLWGARVTEAFF
many | TRBJ2-3 | TRBV12-3/TRBV12-4 | TRBD2 | TGTGCCAGCAGTCCGAGCGGGGGGGCGTCAGATACGCAGTATTTT | CASSPSGGASDTQYF
few | TRBJ1-4 | TRBV14 | NA | TGTGCCAGCAGCCCCACTATGAGGGGAAATGAAAAACTGTTTTTT | CASSPTMRGNEKLFF
few | TRBJ2-7 | TRBV14 | NA | TGTGCCAGCAGCCAAGATGCCTTGACGAATACCTACGAGCAGTACTTC | CASSQDALTNTYEQYF
NA | TRBJ2-7 | TRBV7-2 | NA | TGTGCCAGCAGGGACCTCGTCGGTATCTACGAGCAGTACTTC | CASRDLVGIYEQYF
NA | TRBJ2-1 | TRBV5-8 | NA | TGTGCCAGCAGCCAGGATAGCAATTCCTACAATGAGCAGTTCTTC | CASSQDSNSYNEQFF
NA | TRBJ2-3 | TRBV30 | NA | TGTGCCTGGAGTCCCCCCCCCGCGGGAGATACGCAGTATTTT | CAWSPPPAGDTQYF
few | TRBJ2-4 | TRBV2 | TRBD1 | TGTGCCAGCATAGGGACAGGGGGAAACATTCAGTACTTC | CASIGTGGNIQYF
NA | TRBJ1-1 | TRBV28 | NA | TGTGCCACCCTGGTGGGGGGCTGGACTGAAGCTTTCTTT | CATLVGGWTEAFF
NA | TRBJ2-3 | TRBV20-1 | TRBD2 | TGCAGTGCTAGTGGGGCGGGGGGCCATCTCACAGATACGCAGTATTTT | CSASGAGGHLTDTQYF
few | TRBJ1-5 | TRBV4-1 | NA | TGCGCCAGCAGCCCGGTTGAGGTCAATCAGCCCCAGCATTTT | CASSPVEVNQPQHF
few | TRBJ2-1 | TRBV7-2 | NA | TGTGCCAGCAGCGCCTGGACAGAGACCTACAATGAGCAGTTCTTC | CASSAWTETYNEQFF
NA | TRBJ1-1 | TRBV18 | NA | TGTGCCAGCTCACCATCCGTACAGGGGAACACTGAAGCTTTCTTT | CASSPSVQGNTEAFF
few | TRBJ1-6 | TRBV5-6 | NA | TGTGCCAGCACCGGGGGAGAATTGTCACCCCTCCACTTT | CASTGGELSPLHF
few | TRBJ2-5 | TRBV10-3 | NA | TGTGCCATCAGTGAGGGGAGAAGACAGTTGGAGACCCAGTACTTC | CAISEGRRQLETQYF